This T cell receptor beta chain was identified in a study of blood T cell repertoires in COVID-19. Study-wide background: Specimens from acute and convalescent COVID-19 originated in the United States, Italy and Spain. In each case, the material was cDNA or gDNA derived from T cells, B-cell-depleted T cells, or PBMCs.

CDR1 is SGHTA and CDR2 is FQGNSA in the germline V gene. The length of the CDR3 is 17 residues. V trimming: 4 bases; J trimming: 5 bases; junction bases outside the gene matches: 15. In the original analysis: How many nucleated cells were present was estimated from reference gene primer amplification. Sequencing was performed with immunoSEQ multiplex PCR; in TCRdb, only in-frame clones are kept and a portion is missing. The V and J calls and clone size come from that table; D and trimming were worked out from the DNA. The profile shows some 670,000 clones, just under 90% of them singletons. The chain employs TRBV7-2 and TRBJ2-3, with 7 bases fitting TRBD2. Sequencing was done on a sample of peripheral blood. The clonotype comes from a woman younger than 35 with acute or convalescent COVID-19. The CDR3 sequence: CASSSRAERGVRDTQYF. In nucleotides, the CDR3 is TGTGCCAGCAGCTCACGGGCAGAGCGGGGTGTAAGAGATACGCAGTATTTT.